These 6 T cell receptor beta chains were all obtained from the same sample, sequenced in a study of Japanese encephalitis immunity and Zika vaccine responses. CFSE-labeled PBMCs were cultured 5 to 6 days with peptide pools, each at 0.9 to 1 ug/mL. Unfixed live CD56-CD19-CD16-CD3+CD4+ CFSE-low cells were sorted as proliferating CD4 T cells. TCRdb used MiXCR to reprocess the 5' RACE reads, holding one entry per CDR3 protein. The table lists about 91 distinct CDR3 sequences. This specimen was antigen-activated CD4+ T cells from blood, cultured, taken during a Zika inactivated vaccine study. The receptor source for this set is an adult woman who received an inactivated Zika virus vaccine.

In this sample, this clonotype is hyperexpanded. The rearrangement uses TRBV30 and TRBJ2-1; 9 positions agree with TRBD2. With V trimmed by 0 bases and J by 9 bases, 12 bases remained unmatched. The CDR3 is 16 residues long. Germline V gene lookup returns CDR1 GTSNPN and CDR2 SVGIG (reference sequence). The CDR3 here is CAWSVPRTSESLEQFF. The DNA of the CDR3 is TGTGCCTGGAGTGTACCCCGGACTAGCGAGTCGCTTGAGCAGTTCTTC.

In its sample, this clonotype is hyperexpanded (1% or more). The chain uses TRBV12-5 and TRBJ1-2; perhaps TRBD1 as D (6 bases). The ends were cut back, 6 bases at V and 7 bases at J, with 21 bases in the middle. The CDR3 runs to 15 residues. Germline CDR1 is LGHNT and CDR2 is FRNRAP. CDR3 nucleotide sequence: TGTGCTAGTGGCGCCTACAGGGAGGCCCTCGGTGGCTACACCTTC. It translates to CASGAYREALGGYTF.

This clonotype has just one count. This chain connects TRBV5-6 to TRBJ2-5; 7 nucleotides align to TRBD2. The germline gives CDR1 SGHDT, CDR2 YYEEEE. The CDR3 length is 14 residues. The V segment lost 3 bases and the J segment 7 bases; nucleotides outside the gene matches: 9. The CDR3 sequence is CASSSWGGLGTQYF. The CDR3 nucleotides read TGTGCCAGCAGCTCCTGGGGGGGTTTAGGGACCCAGTACTTC.

The chain joins TRBV9 to TRBJ1-1; the D gene is possibly TRBD1 (6 bases). CDR1 SGDLS and CDR2 YYNGEE come from the germline V gene. V lost 7 bases, J lost 1 base, and 11 bases lay in between. The CDR3 extends over 13 amino acids. CDR3 sequence (DNA): TGTGCCAGCGCTAGACAGGAGAACACTGAAGCTTTCTTT. Amino acids: CASARQENTEAFF.

This clonotype ranks as large. The genes are TRBV6-5 and TRBJ1-3, with 9 bases aligning to TRBD1. Germline assignment: CDR1 MNHEY and CDR2 SVGAGI. V dropped 2 bases and J dropped 15; count of bases not matched to a gene: 8. The CDR3 contains 13 residues. The CDR3: CASSYVRDRVQYF. The CDR3 nucleotides read TGTGCCAGCAGTTACGTTCGGGACAGGGTTCAATATTTT.

In its sample, this clonotype ranks as large. This chain joins TRBV14 and TRBJ1-1; a possible D gene is TRBD1 (5 bases). The CDR3 runs to 14 residues. The V gene lost 3 bases and the J gene lost 11 bases, with 19 bases spanning the gap. Germline V gene lookup returns CDR1 SGHDN and CDR2 FVKESK. This chain's CDR3 is CASSQDLGRVLAFF. In DNA, the CDR3 is TGTGCCAGCAGCCAGGACCTGGGACGGGTGTTGGCTTTCTTT. The complete variable domain, with remaining parts taken from reference TRBV14 and TRBJ1-1, reads EAGVTQFPSHSVIEKGQTVTLRCDPISGHDNLYWYRRVMGKEIKFLLHFVKESKQDESGMPNNRFLAERTGGTYSTLKVQPAELEDSGVYFCASSQDLGRVLAFFGQGTRLTVV.